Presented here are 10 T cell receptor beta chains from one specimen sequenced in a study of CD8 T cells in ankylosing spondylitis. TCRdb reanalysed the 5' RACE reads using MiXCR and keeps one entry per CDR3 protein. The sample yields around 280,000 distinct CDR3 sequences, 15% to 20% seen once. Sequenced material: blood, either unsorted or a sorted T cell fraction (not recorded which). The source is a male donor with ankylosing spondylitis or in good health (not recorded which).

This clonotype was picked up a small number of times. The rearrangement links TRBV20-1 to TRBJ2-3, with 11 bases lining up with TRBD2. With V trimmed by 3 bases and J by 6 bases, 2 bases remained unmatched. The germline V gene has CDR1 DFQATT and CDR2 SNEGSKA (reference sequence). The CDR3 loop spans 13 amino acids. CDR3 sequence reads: CSARIAGGDTQYF. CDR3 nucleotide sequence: TGCAGTGCTAGGATAGCGGGGGGGGATACGCAGTATTTT.

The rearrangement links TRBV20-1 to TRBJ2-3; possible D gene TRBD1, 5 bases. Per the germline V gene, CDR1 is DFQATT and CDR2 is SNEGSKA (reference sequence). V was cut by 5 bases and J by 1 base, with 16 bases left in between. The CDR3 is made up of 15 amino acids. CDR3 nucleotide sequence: TGCAGTGCTTACGACAGAACCCTTGGCACAGATACGCAGTATTTT. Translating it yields CSAYDRTLGTDTQYF.

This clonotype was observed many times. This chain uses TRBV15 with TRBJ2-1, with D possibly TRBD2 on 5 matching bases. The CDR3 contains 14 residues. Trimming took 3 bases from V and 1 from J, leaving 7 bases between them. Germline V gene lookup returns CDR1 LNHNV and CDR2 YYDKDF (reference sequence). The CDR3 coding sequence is TGTGCCACCAGCAGGACTATGTCCTACAATGAGCAGTTCTTC. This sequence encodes CATSRTMSYNEQFF. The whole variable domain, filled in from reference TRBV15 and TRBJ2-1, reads DAMVIQNPRYQVTQFGKPVTLSCSQTLNHNVMYWYQQKSSQAPKLLFHYYDKDFNNEADTPDNFQSRRPNTSFCFLDIRSPGLGDTAMYLCATSRTMSYNEQFFGPGTRLTVL.

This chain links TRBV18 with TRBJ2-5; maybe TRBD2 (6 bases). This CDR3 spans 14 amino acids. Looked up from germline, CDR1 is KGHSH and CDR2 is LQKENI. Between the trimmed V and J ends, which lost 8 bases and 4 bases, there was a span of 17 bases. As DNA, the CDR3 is TGTGCCAGCAAACAAGAGGGAGGCGGAGAGACCCAGTACTTC. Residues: CASKQEGGGETQYF. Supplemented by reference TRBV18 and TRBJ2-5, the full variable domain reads NAGVMQNPRHLVRRRGQEARLRCSPMKGHSHVYWYRQLPEEGLKFMVYLQKENIIDESGMPKERFSAEFPKEGPSILRIQQVVRGDSAAYFCASKQEGGGETQYFGPGTRLLVL.

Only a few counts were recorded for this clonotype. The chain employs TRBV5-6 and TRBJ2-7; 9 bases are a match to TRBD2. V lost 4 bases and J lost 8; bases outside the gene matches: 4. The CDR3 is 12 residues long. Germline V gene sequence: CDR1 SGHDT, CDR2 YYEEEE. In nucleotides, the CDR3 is TGTGCCAGCAGCCTTGGGACTAGCAAGCAGTACGTC. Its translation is CASSLGTSKQYV.

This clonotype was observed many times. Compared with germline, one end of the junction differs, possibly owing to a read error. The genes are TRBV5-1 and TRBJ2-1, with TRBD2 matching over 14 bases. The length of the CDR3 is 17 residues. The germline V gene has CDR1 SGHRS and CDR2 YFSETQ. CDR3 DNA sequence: TGTGCCAGCAGTTTAGGACTAGCGGGGGGCTCCTACAATGAGCAGTTCTTC. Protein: CASSLGLAGGSYNEQFF.

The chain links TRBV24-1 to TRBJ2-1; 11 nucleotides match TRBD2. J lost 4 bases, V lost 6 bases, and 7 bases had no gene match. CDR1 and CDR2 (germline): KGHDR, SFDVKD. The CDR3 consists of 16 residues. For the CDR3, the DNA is TGTGCCACCAGTAGTCTAGCGGGAGGCCCTTACAATGAGCAGTTCTTC. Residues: CATSSLAGGPYNEQFF.

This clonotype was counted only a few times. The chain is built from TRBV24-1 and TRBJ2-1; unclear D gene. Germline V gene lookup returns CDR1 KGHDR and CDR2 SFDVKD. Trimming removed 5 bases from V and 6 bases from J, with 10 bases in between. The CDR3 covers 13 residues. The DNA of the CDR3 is TGTGCCACCAGTGTTCAAGGGTTCAATGAGCAGTTCTTC. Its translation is CATSVQGFNEQFF.

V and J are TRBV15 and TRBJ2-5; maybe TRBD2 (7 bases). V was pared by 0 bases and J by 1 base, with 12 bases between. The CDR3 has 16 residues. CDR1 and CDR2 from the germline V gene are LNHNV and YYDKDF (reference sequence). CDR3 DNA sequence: TGTGCCACCAGCAGAGATAAGGGGGGGACCCAAGAGACCCAGTACTTC. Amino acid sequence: CATSRDKGGTQETQYF. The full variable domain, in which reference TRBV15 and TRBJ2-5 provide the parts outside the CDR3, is DAMVIQNPRYQVTQFGKPVTLSCSQTLNHNVMYWYQQKSSQAPKLLFHYYDKDFNNEADTPDNFQSRRPNTSFCFLDIRSPGLGDTAMYLCATSRDKGGTQETQYFGPGTRLLVL.

Here the CDR3 DNA reads TGCGCCAGCAGCTTGGTCCGGGACGGAGCCGACAATGAGCAGTTCTTC. Its translation is CASSLVRDGADNEQFF. The chain carries TRBV5-1 and TRBJ2-1; perhaps D is TRBD1 or TRBD2 (5 bases each). With 0 bases removed from V and 5 bases from J, the gap between germline ends came to 15 bases. Per germline, CDR1 SGHRS and CDR2 YFSETQ. The CDR3 is 16 amino acids.